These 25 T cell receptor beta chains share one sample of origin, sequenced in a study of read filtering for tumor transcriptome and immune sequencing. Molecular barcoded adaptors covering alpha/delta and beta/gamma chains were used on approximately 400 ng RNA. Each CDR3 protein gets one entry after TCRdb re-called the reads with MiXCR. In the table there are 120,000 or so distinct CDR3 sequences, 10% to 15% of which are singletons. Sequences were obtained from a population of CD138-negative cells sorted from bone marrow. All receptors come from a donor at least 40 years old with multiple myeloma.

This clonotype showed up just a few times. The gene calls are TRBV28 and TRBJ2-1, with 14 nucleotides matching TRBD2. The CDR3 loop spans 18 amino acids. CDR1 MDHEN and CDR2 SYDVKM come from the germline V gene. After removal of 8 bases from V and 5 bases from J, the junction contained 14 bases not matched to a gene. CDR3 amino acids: CASLATGLAGAYNNEQFF. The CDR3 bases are TGTGCCAGCCTTGCCACGGGACTAGCGGGAGCTTACAACAATGAGCAGTTCTTC. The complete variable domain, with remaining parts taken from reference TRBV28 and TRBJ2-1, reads DVKVTQSSRYLVKRTGEKVFLECVQDMDHENMFWYRQDPGLGLRLIYFSYDVKMKEKGDIPEGYSVSREKKERFSLILESASTNQTSMYLCASLATGLAGAYNNEQFFGPGTRLTVL.

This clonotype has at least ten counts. The CDR3 region is CASSRGQGMSTEAFF. The CDR3 bases are TGTGCCAGCAGTCGAGGACAGGGGATGAGCACTGAAGCTTTCTTT. The chain joins TRBV6-6 to TRBJ1-1; the match to TRBD1 covers 9 bases. The V segment lost 5 bases and the J segment 4 bases; nucleotides outside the gene matches: 8. CDR3 length: 15 residues. Per germline, CDR1 MNHNY and CDR2 SVGAGI (reference sequence).

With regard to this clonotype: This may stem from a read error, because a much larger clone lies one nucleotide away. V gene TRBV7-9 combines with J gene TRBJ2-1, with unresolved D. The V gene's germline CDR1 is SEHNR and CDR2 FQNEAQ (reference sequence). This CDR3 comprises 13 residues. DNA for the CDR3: TGTGCCAGCAGCGCTAGTCCCTCCCATGAGCAGTCCTTC. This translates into CASSASPSHEQSF.

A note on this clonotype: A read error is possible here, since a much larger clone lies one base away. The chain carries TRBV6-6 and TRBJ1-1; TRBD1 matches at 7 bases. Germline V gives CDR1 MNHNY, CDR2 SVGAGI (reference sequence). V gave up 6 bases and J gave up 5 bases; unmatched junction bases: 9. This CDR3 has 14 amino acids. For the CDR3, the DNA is TGTGCCAGCAGCCTGCTGTCAGGGGGAACTGAAGCTTTCTTT. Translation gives CASSLLSGGTEAFF.

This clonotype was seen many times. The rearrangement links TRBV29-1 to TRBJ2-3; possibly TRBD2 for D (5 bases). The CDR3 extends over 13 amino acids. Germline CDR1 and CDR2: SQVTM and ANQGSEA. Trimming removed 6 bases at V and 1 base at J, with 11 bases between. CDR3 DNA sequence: TGCAGCGTGGTTAATAGCGGCACAGATACGCAGTATTTT. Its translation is CSVVNSGTDTQYF.

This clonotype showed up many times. CDR3 region: CASSLWGGGLYNEQFF. The CDR3 nucleotides are TGTGCCAGCAGTCTCTGGGGTGGGGGACTCTACAATGAGCAGTTCTTC. This chain uses TRBV12-3 or TRBV12-4 with TRBJ2-1; D is possibly TRBD2 (6 bases). V lost 5 bases to trimming and J lost 3 bases, with 17 bases between them. The CDR3 loop spans 16 amino acids.

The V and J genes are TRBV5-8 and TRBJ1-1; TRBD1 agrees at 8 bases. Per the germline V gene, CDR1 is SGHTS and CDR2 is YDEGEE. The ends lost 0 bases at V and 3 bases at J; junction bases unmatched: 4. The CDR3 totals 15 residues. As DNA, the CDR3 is TGTGCCAGCAGCTTGGGGGACAGGCAGGACACTGAAGCTTTCTTT. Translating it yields CASSLGDRQDTEAFF.

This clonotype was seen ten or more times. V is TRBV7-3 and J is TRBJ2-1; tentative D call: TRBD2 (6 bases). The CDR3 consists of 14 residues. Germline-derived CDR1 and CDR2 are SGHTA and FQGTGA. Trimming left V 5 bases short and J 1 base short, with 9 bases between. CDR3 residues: CASSPGLSYNEQFF. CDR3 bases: TGTGCCAGCAGCCCCGGACTATCCTACAATGAGCAGTTCTTC.

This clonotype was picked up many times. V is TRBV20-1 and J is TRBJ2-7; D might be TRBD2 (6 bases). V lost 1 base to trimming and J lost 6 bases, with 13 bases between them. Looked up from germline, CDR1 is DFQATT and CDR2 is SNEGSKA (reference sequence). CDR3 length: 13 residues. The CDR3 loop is CSARVGGWSEQYF. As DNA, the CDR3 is TGCAGTGCTAGAGTGGGGGGTTGGTCCGAGCAGTACTTC.

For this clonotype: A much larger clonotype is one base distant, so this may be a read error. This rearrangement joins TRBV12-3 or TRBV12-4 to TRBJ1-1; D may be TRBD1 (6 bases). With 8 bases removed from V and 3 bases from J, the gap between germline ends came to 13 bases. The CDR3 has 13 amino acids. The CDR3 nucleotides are TGTGCCAGCCTTGAGGGGGGGGACACTGAAGCTTTCTTT. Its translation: CASLEGGDTEAFF.

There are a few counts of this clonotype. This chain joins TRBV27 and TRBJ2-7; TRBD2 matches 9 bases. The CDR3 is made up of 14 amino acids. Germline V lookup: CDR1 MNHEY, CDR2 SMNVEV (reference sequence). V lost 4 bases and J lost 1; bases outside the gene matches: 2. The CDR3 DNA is TGTGCCAGCAGTTCAAGCGGGAGGTCCTACGAGCAGTACTTC. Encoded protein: CASSSSGRSYEQYF.

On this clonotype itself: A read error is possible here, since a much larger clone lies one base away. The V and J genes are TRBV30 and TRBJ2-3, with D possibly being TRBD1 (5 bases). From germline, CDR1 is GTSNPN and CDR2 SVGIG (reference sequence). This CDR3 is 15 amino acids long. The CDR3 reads CARSVGRFKTDTQYF. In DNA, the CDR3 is TGTGCCAGGAGTGTGGGGCGCTTTAAAACAGATACGCAGTATTTT.

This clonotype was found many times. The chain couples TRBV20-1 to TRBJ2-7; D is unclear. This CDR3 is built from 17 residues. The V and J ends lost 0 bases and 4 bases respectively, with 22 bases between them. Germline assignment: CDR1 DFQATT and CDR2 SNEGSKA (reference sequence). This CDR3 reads CSARDSSGRPDTYEQYF. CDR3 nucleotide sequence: TGCAGTGCTAGAGATTCGAGTGGCAGGCCTGACACGTACGAGCAGTACTTC.

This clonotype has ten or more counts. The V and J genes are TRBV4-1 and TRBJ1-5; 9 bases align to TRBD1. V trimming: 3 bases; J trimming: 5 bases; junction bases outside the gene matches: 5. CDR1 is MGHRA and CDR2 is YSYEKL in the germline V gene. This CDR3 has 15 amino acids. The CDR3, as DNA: TGCGCCAGCAGCCAGGGGACAGGGCTCGATCAGCCCCAGCATTTT. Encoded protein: CASSQGTGLDQPQHF.

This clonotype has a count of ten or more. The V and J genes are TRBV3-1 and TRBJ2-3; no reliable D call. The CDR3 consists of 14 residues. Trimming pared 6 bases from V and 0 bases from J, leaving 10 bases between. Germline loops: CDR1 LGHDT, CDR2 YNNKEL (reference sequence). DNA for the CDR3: TGTGCCAGCAGGGACGCCGGGAGCACAGATACGCAGTATTTT. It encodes CASRDAGSTDTQYF.

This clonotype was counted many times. For the CDR3, the DNA is TGCAGCGTTGAAGACAGGGGAAAACTGTTTTTT. The encoded protein is CSVEDRGKLFF. The chain is built from TRBV29-1 and TRBJ1-4, with a tentative D call TRBD1 (6 bases). V gave up 0 bases and J gave up 10 bases, with 6 bases separating them. Germline assignment: CDR1 SQVTM and CDR2 ANQGSEA. This CDR3 comprises 11 residues.

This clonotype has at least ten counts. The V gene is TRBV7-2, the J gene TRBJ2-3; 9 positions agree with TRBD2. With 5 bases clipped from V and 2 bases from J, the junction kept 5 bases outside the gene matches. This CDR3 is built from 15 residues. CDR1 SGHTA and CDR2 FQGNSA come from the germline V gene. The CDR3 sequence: CASSVTSGNTDTQYF. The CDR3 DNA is TGTGCCAGCAGCGTGACTAGCGGAAACACAGATACGCAGTATTTT.

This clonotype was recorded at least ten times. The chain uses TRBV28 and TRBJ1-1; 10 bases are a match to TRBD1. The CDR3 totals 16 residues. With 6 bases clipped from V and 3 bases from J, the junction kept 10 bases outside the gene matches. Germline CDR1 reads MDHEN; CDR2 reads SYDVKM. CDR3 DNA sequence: TGTGCCAGCAGAATCGGACAGGGGGGGGGGCACACTGAAGCTTTCTTT. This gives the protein CASRIGQGGGHTEAFF. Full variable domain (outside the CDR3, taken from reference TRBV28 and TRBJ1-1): DVKVTQSSRYLVKRTGEKVFLECVQDMDHENMFWYRQDPGLGLRLIYFSYDVKMKEKGDIPEGYSVSREKKERFSLILESASTNQTSMYLCASRIGQGGGHTEAFFGQGTRLTVV.

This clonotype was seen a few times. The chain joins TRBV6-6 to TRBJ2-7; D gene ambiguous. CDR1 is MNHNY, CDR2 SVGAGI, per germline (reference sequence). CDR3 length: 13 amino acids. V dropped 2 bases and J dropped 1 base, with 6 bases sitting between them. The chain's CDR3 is CASSYSHSYEQYF. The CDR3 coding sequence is TGTGCCAGCAGTTACAGTCATTCCTACGAGCAGTACTTC.

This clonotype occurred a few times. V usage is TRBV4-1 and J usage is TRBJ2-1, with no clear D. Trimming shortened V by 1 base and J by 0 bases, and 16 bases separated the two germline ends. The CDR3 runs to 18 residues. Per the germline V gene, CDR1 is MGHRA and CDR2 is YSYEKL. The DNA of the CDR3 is TGCGCCAGCAGCCAAGTAGCACACCTACAGAGCTCCTACAATGAGCAGTTCTTC. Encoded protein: CASSQVAHLQSSYNEQFF.

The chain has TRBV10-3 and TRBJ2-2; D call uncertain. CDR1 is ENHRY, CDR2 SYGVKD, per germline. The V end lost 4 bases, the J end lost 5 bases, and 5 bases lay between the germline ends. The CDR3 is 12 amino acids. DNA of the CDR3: TGTGCCATCAGTGGAGGTACCGGGGAGCTGTTTTTT. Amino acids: CAISGGTGELFF.

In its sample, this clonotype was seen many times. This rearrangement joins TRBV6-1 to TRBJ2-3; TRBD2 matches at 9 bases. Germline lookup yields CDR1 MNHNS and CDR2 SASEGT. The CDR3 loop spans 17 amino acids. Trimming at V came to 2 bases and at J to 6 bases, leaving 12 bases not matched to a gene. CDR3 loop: CASSEQGSGGTPDTQYF. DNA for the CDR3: TGTGCCAGCAGTGAACAGGGGAGCGGGGGGACCCCGGATACGCAGTATTTT.

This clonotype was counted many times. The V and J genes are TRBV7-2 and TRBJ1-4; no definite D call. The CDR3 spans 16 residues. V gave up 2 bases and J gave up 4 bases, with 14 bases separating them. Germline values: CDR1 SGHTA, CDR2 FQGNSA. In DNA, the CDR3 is TGTGCCAGCAGCTTACAAGGGTTGATGAATAATGAAAAACTGTTTTTT. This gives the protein CASSLQGLMNNEKLFF. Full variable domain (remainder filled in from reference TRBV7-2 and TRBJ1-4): GAGVSQSPSNKVTEKGKDVELRCDPISGHTALYWYRQSLGQGLEFLIYFQGNSAPDKSGLPSDRFSAERTGGSVSTLTIQRTQQEDSAVYLCASSLQGLMNNEKLFFGSGTQLSVL.

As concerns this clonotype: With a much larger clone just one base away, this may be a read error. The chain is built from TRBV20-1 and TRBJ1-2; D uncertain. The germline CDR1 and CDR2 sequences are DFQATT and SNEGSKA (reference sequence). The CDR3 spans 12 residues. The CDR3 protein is CSAEKGSSGHTF. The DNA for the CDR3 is TGCAGTGCTGAAAAGGGCTCCTCTGGCCACACCTTC.

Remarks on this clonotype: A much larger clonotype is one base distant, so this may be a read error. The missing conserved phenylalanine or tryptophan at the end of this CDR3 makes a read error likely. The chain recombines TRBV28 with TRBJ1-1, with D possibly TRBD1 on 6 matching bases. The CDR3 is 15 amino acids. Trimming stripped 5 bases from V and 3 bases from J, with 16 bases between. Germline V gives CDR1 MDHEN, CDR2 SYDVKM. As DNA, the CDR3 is TGTGCCAGCAGTGCCCCAGGGGTGGGTGACACTGAAGCTTTCTGT. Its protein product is CASSAPGVGDTEAFC.